The T cell receptor beta chain under discussion was sequenced for a study of cytomegalovirus exposure and HLA in healthy donors. Findings and limits, study-wide: Reportedly, TCR beta sequences accurately predicted HLA-A and HLA-B alleles in most subjects.

Turning to this clone: The antigen remains undetermined.

The PCR was carried out with 60 Vbeta primers and 13 Jbeta primers. TCRdb's copy holds only in-frame clones and misses some; the assay was immunoSEQ multiplex PCR. Of 85,000 to 130,000 clones listed, around four fifths are singletons. The CDR3 sequence is 15 residues long. The V gene lost 4 bases and the J gene lost 8 bases, with 19 bases spanning the gap. Germline CDR1 reads SGHRS; CDR2 reads YFSETQ. This receptor was taken from a man aged 45-65 years in good health and CMV-seronegative. The sequenced material came from PBMCs. The chain recombines TRBV5-1 with TRBJ2-1; maybe TRBD1 (6 bases). This CDR3 reads CASSLIKGRGDEQFF. The CDR3 DNA reads TGCGCCAGCAGCCTAATAAAAGGCAGGGGCGATGAGCAGTTCTTC.